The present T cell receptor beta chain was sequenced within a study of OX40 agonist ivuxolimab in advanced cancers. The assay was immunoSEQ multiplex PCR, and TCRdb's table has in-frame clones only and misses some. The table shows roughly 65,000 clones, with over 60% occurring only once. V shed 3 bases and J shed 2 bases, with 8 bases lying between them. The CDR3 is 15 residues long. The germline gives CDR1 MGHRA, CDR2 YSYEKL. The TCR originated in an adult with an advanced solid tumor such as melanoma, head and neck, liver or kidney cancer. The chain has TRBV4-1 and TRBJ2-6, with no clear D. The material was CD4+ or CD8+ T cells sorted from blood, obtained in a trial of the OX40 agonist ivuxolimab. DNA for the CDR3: TGCGCCAGCAGCCAGGTCAGAACTGGGGCCAACGTCCTGACTTTC. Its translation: CASSQVRTGANVLTF.